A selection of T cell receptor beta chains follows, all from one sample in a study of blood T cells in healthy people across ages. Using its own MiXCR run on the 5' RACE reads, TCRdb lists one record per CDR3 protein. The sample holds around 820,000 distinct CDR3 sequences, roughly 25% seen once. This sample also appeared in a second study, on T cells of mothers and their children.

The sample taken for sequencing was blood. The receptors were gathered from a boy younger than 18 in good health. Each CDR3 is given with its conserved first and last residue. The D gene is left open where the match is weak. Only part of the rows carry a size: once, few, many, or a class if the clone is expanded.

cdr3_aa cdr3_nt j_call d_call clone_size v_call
CASSWVERVSNTEAFF TGTGCCAGCAGTTGGGTGGAAAGGGTTTCGAACACTGAAGCTTTCTTT TRBJ1-1 - - TRBV12-3/TRBV12-4
CASSGTATQYF TGTGCCAGCAGTGGAACGGCGACCCAGTACTTC TRBJ2-5 - few TRBV2
CSARARDLGYEQFF TGCAGTGCTAGAGCCCGGGACCTAGGGTATGAGCAGTTCTTC TRBJ2-1 - few TRBV20-1
CSAEERDTGNEKLFF TGCAGTGCCGAGGAGCGGGACACGGGTAATGAAAAACTGTTTTTT TRBJ1-4 - - TRBV20-1
CASSSWDRTGGFPYNEQFF TGTGCCAGCAGTTCCTGGGATCGGACAGGGGGTTTTCCCTACAATGAGCAGTTCTTC TRBJ2-1 TRBD1 - TRBV6-2/TRBV6-3
CASSLDPDRGTYEQYF TGTGCCAGCAGCCTAGACCCGGACAGGGGGACCTACGAGCAGTACTTC TRBJ2-7 TRBD1 - TRBV7-2
CASHGQVQETQYF TGTGCCAGCCACGGACAGGTCCAAGAGACCCAGTACTTC TRBJ2-5 TRBD1 few TRBV12-3/TRBV12-4
CASSPMDSYNGQFF TGTGCCAGCAGCCCGATGGACAGCTACAATGGGCAGTTCTTC TRBJ2-1 - few TRBV14
CASSSNLGEDEQFF TGTGCCAGCAGTTCGAACCTGGGGGAAGATGAGCAGTTCTTC TRBJ2-1 - - TRBV27
CASSLRGGDEQFF TGTGCCAGCAGTTTACGGGGGGGCGATGAGCAGTTCTTC TRBJ2-1 TRBD2 - TRBV27
CASSLRAGGKKEQFF TGTGCCAGCAGTCTCCGGGCCGGGGGGAAAAAAGAGCAGTTCTTC TRBJ2-1 TRBD2 - TRBV3-1
CASSFTSAETQYF TGTGCCAGCAGCTTTACTAGCGCGGAGACCCAGTACTTC TRBJ2-5 TRBD2 - TRBV5-6
CASSQDRGAAGQPQHF TGCGCCAGCAGCCAAGACCGCGGGGCGGCGGGCCAGCCCCAGCATTTT TRBJ1-5 - - TRBV4-3
CASSKIGELFF TGTGCCAGCAGTAAGATCGGGGAGCTGTTTTTT TRBJ2-2 - - TRBV12-3/TRBV12-4
CSAGQGASGNTIYF TGCAGTGCTGGACAGGGGGCATCTGGAAACACCATATATTTT TRBJ1-3 TRBD1 few TRBV20-1